This T cell receptor beta chain comes out of a study of shared clonotypes between healthy human individuals. Produced via immunoSEQ multiplex PCR; TCRdb's table is partial and in-frame only. Of some 2.4 million clones in the sample, under 95% were seen once. Germline V gene lookup returns CDR1 SGHAT and CDR2 FQDESV (reference sequence). V was trimmed by 5 bases and J by 8 bases, leaving 15 bases between them. The CDR3 runs to 13 residues. The genes are TRBV11-1 and TRBJ1-2; no clear D gene. The sequence came from a man aged 18 to 30 in good health. Some clones in this sample may be carry-over from other donors' samples. Material for sequencing was naive CD4+ T cells from PBMCs. As for subset: CD45RA+ positively selected. CDR3 amino acids: CASSPNPSGGYTF. DNA of the CDR3: TGTGCCAGCAGCCCAAACCCCTCGGGAGGCTACACCTTC.